Listed below are T cell receptor beta chains from one sample, sequenced in a study of brain T cells in children with intractable seizures. TCRdb's copy holds only in-frame clones and misses some; the assay was immunoSEQ multiplex PCR. Among 340,000 or so clones listed, approximately 93% were seen once. The sample in question was peripheral blood, obtained about 5 months after surgery. The origin of the receptors is a boy younger than two with tuberous sclerosis and intractable seizures. CDR3s include the opening cysteine and the closing phenylalanine or tryptophan. Each record gives: V gene, CDR3 length, clone size, D gene, J gene, CDR3 DNA, CDR3 protein. D genes are given only for firm matches. The size field is filled for only some rows; it gives once, few, many or a size class.

v_gene: TRBV9
len: 14
abundance: NA
d_gene: NA
j_gene: TRBJ2-1
CDR3nt: TGTGCCAGCAGCGTAGAGACTACGTACAATGAGCAGTTCTTC
CDR3aa: CASSVETTYNEQFF

v_gene: TRBV7-2
len: 14
abundance: NA
d_gene: TRBD2
j_gene: TRBJ2-3
CDR3nt: TGTGCTCGCACCACTAGCGCAAACACAGATACGCAGTATTTT
CDR3aa: CARTTSANTDTQYF

v_gene: TRBV7-6
len: 14
abundance: NA
d_gene: NA
j_gene: TRBJ2-5
CDR3nt: TGTGCCAGCAGCCCCAGCTGGGGAGGAGAGACCCAGTACTTC
CDR3aa: CASSPSWGGETQYF

v_gene: TRBV14
len: 10
abundance: NA
d_gene: NA
j_gene: TRBJ2-7
CDR3nt: TGTGCCAGCGGAAACTACGAGCAGTACTTC
CDR3aa: CASGNYEQYF

v_gene: TRBV19
len: 15
abundance: NA
d_gene: TRBD2
j_gene: TRBJ2-7
CDR3nt: TGTGCCAGTAGTGTGAGACTAGCGGGTTCCTACGAGCAGTACTTC
CDR3aa: CASSVRLAGSYEQYF

v_gene: TRBV11-3
len: 14
abundance: NA
d_gene: TRBD2
j_gene: TRBJ2-7
CDR3nt: TGTGCCAGCTCCCGGGGACTAGCGGGATTCGAGCAGTACTTC
CDR3aa: CASSRGLAGFEQYF

v_gene: TRBV24-1
len: 15
abundance: NA
d_gene: TRBD2
j_gene: TRBJ2-5
CDR3nt: TGTGCCACCGGAGATAGCGGGAGGGGGAGGGAGACCCAGTACTTC
CDR3aa: CATGDSGRGRETQYF

v_gene: TRBV27
len: 16
abundance: NA
d_gene: TRBD1
j_gene: TRBJ2-5
CDR3nt: TGTGCCAGCAGTCCAGACAGGGGCTTGTACCAAGAGACCCAGTACTTC
CDR3aa: CASSPDRGLYQETQYF

v_gene: TRBV4-1
len: 15
abundance: NA
d_gene: TRBD1
j_gene: TRBJ1-2
CDR3nt: TGCGCCAGCAGCCAAGGCTCATCGACAGGGGGTGGCTACACCTTC
CDR3aa: CASSQGSSTGGGYTF

v_gene: TRBV9
len: 15
abundance: NA
d_gene: NA
j_gene: TRBJ2-3
CDR3nt: TGTGCCAGCAGCGATGAGGGGGGAACCGGAGATACGCAGTATTTT
CDR3aa: CASSDEGGTGDTQYF

v_gene: TRBV7-9
len: 12
abundance: NA
d_gene: NA
j_gene: TRBJ1-1
CDR3nt: TGTGCCAGCAGCGCCGGGTTAGGTGAAGCTTTCTTT
CDR3aa: CASSAGLGEAFF

v_gene: TRBV11-1
len: 14
abundance: NA
d_gene: NA
j_gene: TRBJ2-3
CDR3nt: TGTGCCAGCAGCTTAGAGGGTAGACTAGATACGCAGTATTTT
CDR3aa: CASSLEGRLDTQYF

v_gene: TRBV2
len: 14
abundance: once
d_gene: TRBD1
j_gene: TRBJ1-1
CDR3nt: TGTGCCAGCTGTCTCAGGGGGAGGAACACTGAAGCTTTCTTT
CDR3aa: CASCLRGRNTEAFF

v_gene: TRBV9
len: 15
abundance: NA
d_gene: TRBD2
j_gene: TRBJ2-4
CDR3nt: TGTGCCAGCAGCGTAGGGGGACTAGCGGCAAACATTCAGTACTTC
CDR3aa: CASSVGGLAANIQYF

v_gene: TRBV15
len: 15
abundance: NA
d_gene: NA
j_gene: TRBJ1-3
CDR3nt: TGTGCCACCAGCAGAGGGATGGGTGTTGGAAACACCATATATTTT
CDR3aa: CATSRGMGVGNTIYF

v_gene: TRBV12-3/TRBV12-4
len: 11
abundance: NA
d_gene: NA
j_gene: TRBJ2-3
CDR3nt: TGTGCCAGCAGTTTAAGCCTGACGCAGTATTTT
CDR3aa: CASSLSLTQYF

v_gene: TRBV11-3
len: 14
abundance: NA
d_gene: NA
j_gene: TRBJ2-1
CDR3nt: TGTGCCAGCAGCTTAGGTGGGGGTAACAATGAGCAGTTCTTC
CDR3aa: CASSLGGGNNEQFF

v_gene: TRBV19
len: 14
abundance: NA
d_gene: NA
j_gene: TRBJ1-1
CDR3nt: TGTGCCAGTAGTTTAAGGCAGGCTAACACTGAAGCTTTCTTT
CDR3aa: CASSLRQANTEAFF

v_gene: TRBV7-3
len: 15
abundance: NA
d_gene: NA
j_gene: TRBJ2-7
CDR3nt: TGTGCCAGCAGCTTAAGGGGGGGGGCCCCCTACGAGCAGTACTTC
CDR3aa: CASSLRGGAPYEQYF

v_gene: TRBV2
len: 15
abundance: NA
d_gene: TRBD2
j_gene: TRBJ2-1
CDR3nt: TGTGCCAGCAGGACTAGCGGGAGCTCCTACAATGAGCAGTTCTTC
CDR3aa: CASRTSGSSYNEQFF

v_gene: TRBV14
len: 16
abundance: NA
d_gene: TRBD1
j_gene: TRBJ2-5
CDR3nt: TGTGCCAGCAGCCAAGTCCCCAGGGGGCCGGGAGAGACCCAGTACTTC
CDR3aa: CASSQVPRGPGETQYF

v_gene: TRBV7-9
len: 15
abundance: NA
d_gene: NA
j_gene: TRBJ1-2
CDR3nt: TGTGCCAGCAGCCTCGGGTCGGGGATCCTCTATGGCTACACCTTC
CDR3aa: CASSLGSGILYGYTF

v_gene: TRBV7-6
len: 12
abundance: NA
d_gene: NA
j_gene: TRBJ1-1
CDR3nt: TGTGCCAGCAGCTCTTGGACGGGAGAAGCTTTCTTT
CDR3aa: CASSSWTGEAFF

v_gene: TRBV30
len: 13
abundance: NA
d_gene: NA
j_gene: TRBJ1-3
CDR3nt: TGTGCCTGGAGTGTAGGGGACCGGGACACCATATATTTT
CDR3aa: CAWSVGDRDTIYF

v_gene: TRBV7-2
len: 14
abundance: NA
d_gene: TRBD2
j_gene: TRBJ2-7
CDR3nt: TGTGCCAGCAGCCCGCCAGCGGGAGTCGTCGAGCAGTACTTC
CDR3aa: CASSPPAGVVEQYF

v_gene: TRBV7-7
len: 18
abundance: NA
d_gene: TRBD2
j_gene: TRBJ2-5
CDR3nt: TGTGCTAGCAGCCAGACTAGCGGGAGGGCCGTCAGACAAGAGACCCAGTACTTC
CDR3aa: CASSQTSGRAVRQETQYF

v_gene: TRBV19
len: 14
abundance: NA
d_gene: TRBD1
j_gene: TRBJ1-6
CDR3nt: TGTGCCAGTAGCGAAACCGGGACAGGTTCACCCCTCCACTTT
CDR3aa: CASSETGTGSPLHF

v_gene: TRBV6-5
len: 14
abundance: NA
d_gene: NA
j_gene: TRBJ1-1
CDR3nt: TGTGCCAGCAGGTATGGGGGCGAAAACACTGAAGCTTTCTTT
CDR3aa: CASRYGGENTEAFF

v_gene: TRBV7-9
len: 14
abundance: NA
d_gene: NA
j_gene: TRBJ2-5
CDR3nt: TGTGCCAGCAGCTTTGGGGGGGCAGGAGAGACCCAGTACTTC
CDR3aa: CASSFGGAGETQYF

v_gene: TRBV11-2
len: 13
abundance: once
d_gene: NA
j_gene: TRBJ1-2
CDR3nt: TGTGCCAGCAGCTCAGGGGCCCCGCGGGGCTACACCTTC
CDR3aa: CASSSGAPRGYTF

v_gene: TRBV6-1
len: 17
abundance: NA
d_gene: TRBD1
j_gene: TRBJ2-7
CDR3nt: TGTGCCAGCAGTGATACCTGGTTCGGGACAGGTCTTCACGAGCAGTACTTC
CDR3aa: CASSDTWFGTGLHEQYF

v_gene: TRBV27
len: 15
abundance: NA
d_gene: TRBD2
j_gene: TRBJ2-5
CDR3nt: TGTGCCAGCAGTTACCTAGCGGGAGGGGAAGAGACCCAGTACTTC
CDR3aa: CASSYLAGGEETQYF

v_gene: TRBV3-1/TRBV3-2
len: 16
abundance: NA
d_gene: NA
j_gene: TRBJ1-1
CDR3nt: TGTGCCAGCAGCCAAGATCGTCGGCAGAAAAACACTGAAGCTTTCTTT
CDR3aa: CASSQDRRQKNTEAFF

v_gene: TRBV4-1
len: 14
abundance: NA
d_gene: TRBD2
j_gene: TRBJ2-5
CDR3nt: TGCGCCAGCAGCCCCACCGGGGGGGGAGAGACCCAGTACTTC
CDR3aa: CASSPTGGGETQYF

v_gene: TRBV11-3
len: 17
abundance: NA
d_gene: NA
j_gene: TRBJ2-7
CDR3nt: TGTGCCAGCAGCTTAGATCGTTATGGGACTTTTCCTTACGAGCAGTACTTC
CDR3aa: CASSLDRYGTFPYEQYF

v_gene: TRBV5-6
len: 15
abundance: once
d_gene: NA
j_gene: TRBJ1-1
CDR3nt: TGTGCCAGCAGCTCCGAAGGGTTAAGGAACACTGAAGCTTTCTTT
CDR3aa: CASSSEGLRNTEAFF

v_gene: TRBV5-1
len: 15
abundance: NA
d_gene: TRBD1
j_gene: TRBJ2-7
CDR3nt: TGCGCCAGCAGCTCCCGGGACAGGGGGCTCTACGAGCAGTACTTC
CDR3aa: CASSSRDRGLYEQYF

v_gene: TRBV9
len: 15
abundance: NA
d_gene: TRBD1
j_gene: TRBJ1-5
CDR3nt: TGTGCCAGCTCCCAACAGGGGCACGGGGGACAGCCCCAGCATTTT
CDR3aa: CASSQQGHGGQPQHF

v_gene: TRBV6-1
len: 12
abundance: NA
d_gene: NA
j_gene: TRBJ2-3
CDR3nt: TGTGCCAGCAGTGATTTCCGACTTACGCAGTATTTT
CDR3aa: CASSDFRLTQYF

v_gene: TRBV3-1/TRBV3-2
len: 15
abundance: NA
d_gene: NA
j_gene: TRBJ1-1
CDR3nt: TGTGCCAGCAGCCAAGATTTGGCCCTGGGAACTGAAGCTTTCTTT
CDR3aa: CASSQDLALGTEAFF

v_gene: TRBV5-1
len: 17
abundance: NA
d_gene: NA
j_gene: TRBJ2-2
CDR3nt: TGCGCCAGCAGCTGGCTGGCAAATGGCCCGAACACCGGGGAGCTGTTTTTT
CDR3aa: CASSWLANGPNTGELFF

v_gene: TRBV19
len: 13
abundance: NA
d_gene: NA
j_gene: TRBJ2-6
CDR3nt: TGTGCCAGTTCTAGCTCTGGGGCCAACGTCCTGACTTTC
CDR3aa: CASSSSGANVLTF

v_gene: TRBV2
len: 14
abundance: NA
d_gene: NA
j_gene: TRBJ2-1
CDR3nt: TGTGCCAGCAGTGAAGCGCTCAGGGGTAGTGAGCAGTTCTTC
CDR3aa: CASSEALRGSEQFF

v_gene: TRBV14
len: 14
abundance: NA
d_gene: NA
j_gene: TRBJ2-7
CDR3nt: TGTGCCAGCAGCCAAGCCCCTCAGGGATACGAGCAGTACTTC
CDR3aa: CASSQAPQGYEQYF

v_gene: TRBV5-4
len: 12
abundance: NA
d_gene: NA
j_gene: TRBJ2-1
CDR3nt: TGTGCCAGCAGCTTGGCCAGGAGTGAGCAGTTCTTC
CDR3aa: CASSLARSEQFF